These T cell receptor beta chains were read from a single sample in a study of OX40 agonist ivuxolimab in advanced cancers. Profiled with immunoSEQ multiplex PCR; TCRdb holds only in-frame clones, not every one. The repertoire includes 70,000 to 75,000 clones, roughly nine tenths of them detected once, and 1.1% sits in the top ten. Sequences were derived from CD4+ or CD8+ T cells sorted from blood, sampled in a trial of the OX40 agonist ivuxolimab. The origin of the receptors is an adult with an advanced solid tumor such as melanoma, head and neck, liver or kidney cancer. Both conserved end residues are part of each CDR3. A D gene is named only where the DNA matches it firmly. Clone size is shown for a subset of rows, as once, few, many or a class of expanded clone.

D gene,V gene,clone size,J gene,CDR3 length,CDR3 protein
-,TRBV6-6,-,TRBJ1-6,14,CASRGGSYNSPLHF
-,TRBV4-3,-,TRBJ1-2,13,CASSQSDGRGYTF
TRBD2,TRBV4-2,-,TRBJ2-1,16,CASSRKSGSSYNEQFF
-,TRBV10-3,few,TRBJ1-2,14,CAISAEGIGYGYTF
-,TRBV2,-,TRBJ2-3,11,CASKRTGTQYF
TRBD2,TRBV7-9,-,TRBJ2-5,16,CASTQTGTSGQETQYF
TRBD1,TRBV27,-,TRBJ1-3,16,CASSGGQGAPGNTIYF
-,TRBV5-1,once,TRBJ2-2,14,CASTGDIWTGELFF
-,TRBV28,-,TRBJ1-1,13,CASTKGYSTEAFF
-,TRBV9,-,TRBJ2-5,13,CASSVEPQGTQYF
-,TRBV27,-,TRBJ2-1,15,CASSFGSSSYNEQFF
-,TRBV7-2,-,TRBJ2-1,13,CASSRDFPNEQFF
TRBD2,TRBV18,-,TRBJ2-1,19,CASSRPGLAGPRSYNEQFF
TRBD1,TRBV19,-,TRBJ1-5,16,CASKSGQGFRNQPQHF